This T cell receptor (beta chain) stems from a study of beta chain features in type 1 diabetes. Whole-study results and caveats: Moderately but significantly shorter TCRB CDR3s were found in Type 1 diabetes patients in all four CD4+ subsets.

This clone was detected only a few times. The target antigen is unknown. Other DNA sequences within the sample encode an identical CDR3. Every donor provided one heparinised blood draw, which averaged approximately 120 mL. Expressed TCRB transcripts got sequenced, as all isolated RNA was reverse transcribed. Read counts averaged approximately 3.5 million for samples of naive, central memory and regulatory T cells. Generated by immunoSEQ multiplex PCR, the TCRdb table keeps only in-frame clones and is missing some. In the table there are 600,000 to 650,000 clones, 15% to 18% of which are singletons. V was pared by 3 bases and J by 2 bases, with 1 base of the junction left unmatched. The germline V gene has CDR1 SGHTA and CDR2 FQGNSA. This CDR3 has 14 amino acids.

Material: naive CD4+ T cells from blood. The genes are TRBV7-2 and TRBJ2-7; the match to TRBD1 covers 10 bases. The TCR sequence derives from a man aged 18 to 29 in good health. CDR3 DNA sequence: TGTGCCAGCAGCTTGGGACAGGGGACCTACGAGCAGTACTTC. Residues: CASSLGQGTYEQYF.